This is a list of T cell receptor beta chains from one sample in a study of blood T cell repertoires in COVID-19. This table comes from immunoSEQ multiplex PCR, and its TCRdb copy is limited to in-frame clones, with some not included. The sample yields about 240,000 clones, 60% to 75% seen once. Material for sequencing was peripheral blood. Source of these receptors: a woman older than 75 with acute or convalescent COVID-19. The CDR3 runs from the conserved cysteine through the conserved F or W. The order of the fields is D gene, J gene, V gene, clone size, CDR3 DNA, CDR3 protein. A D gene is named only where the DNA matches it firmly. Not every row has a clone size; where given, it reads once, few, many or a size class.

d_call: TRBD2
j_call: TRBJ2-1
v_call: TRBV5-4
clone_size: NA
cdr3_nt: TGTGCCAGCAGCTTGAAGGGACTAGCGGGAGTGTCCTACAATGAGCAGTTCTTC
cdr3_aa: CASSLKGLAGVSYNEQFF

d_call: NA
j_call: TRBJ2-3
v_call: TRBV3-1/TRBV3-2
clone_size: NA
cdr3_nt: TGTGCCAGCAGCCGGCAGATAATTACAGATACGCAGTATTTT
cdr3_aa: CASSRQIITDTQYF

d_call: NA
j_call: TRBJ2-3
v_call: TRBV2
clone_size: NA
cdr3_nt: TGTGCCAGCAGCACTAGGGATGGAAGGGAAGATACGCAGTATTTT
cdr3_aa: CASSTRDGREDTQYF

d_call: TRBD1
j_call: TRBJ2-3
v_call: TRBV7-3
clone_size: NA
cdr3_nt: TGTGCCAGCAGCACGGGACAGGGTGGTTCAGCAGATACGCAGTATTTT
cdr3_aa: CASSTGQGGSADTQYF

d_call: NA
j_call: TRBJ2-1
v_call: TRBV18
clone_size: once
cdr3_nt: TGTGCCAGCTCACCAGGGAAGGCTAGCCGCTTCCTTTTGGGTGAGCAGTTCTTC
cdr3_aa: CASSPGKASRFLLGEQFF

d_call: NA
j_call: TRBJ2-1
v_call: TRBV11-3
clone_size: NA
cdr3_nt: TGTGCCAGCAGCTTAGATCAGGCTTCCTACAATGAGCAGTTCTTC
cdr3_aa: CASSLDQASYNEQFF

d_call: TRBD1
j_call: TRBJ1-6
v_call: TRBV6-2/TRBV6-3
clone_size: once
cdr3_nt: TGTGCCAGCACCCCGGGACAGGGGTATTCACCCCTCCACTTT
cdr3_aa: CASTPGQGYSPLHF

d_call: NA
j_call: TRBJ1-1
v_call: TRBV5-1
clone_size: NA
cdr3_nt: TGCGCCAGCAGCCTCTCGGTTGGCACTGAAGCTTTCTTT
cdr3_aa: CASSLSVGTEAFF

d_call: NA
j_call: TRBJ2-5
v_call: TRBV5-8
clone_size: once
cdr3_nt: TGTGCCAGCAGCCTACAGGGCGGGGAGACCCAGTACTTC
cdr3_aa: CASSLQGGETQYF

d_call: NA
j_call: TRBJ1-2
v_call: TRBV28
clone_size: once
cdr3_nt: TGTGCCAGCAGTCCTCCCTGGGCAGGGTCTGAGAACTATGGCTACACCTTC
cdr3_aa: CASSPPWAGSENYGYTF

d_call: NA
j_call: TRBJ1-4
v_call: TRBV9
clone_size: NA
cdr3_nt: TGTGCCAGCAGCGTAGTCCCCGGAGTAAGCAATGAAAAACTGTTTTTT
cdr3_aa: CASSVVPGVSNEKLFF

d_call: NA
j_call: TRBJ1-1
v_call: TRBV29-1
clone_size: few
cdr3_nt: TGCAGCGTAAACAGCCCGGCGGGCACTGAAGCTTTCTTT
cdr3_aa: CSVNSPAGTEAFF

d_call: TRBD1
j_call: TRBJ2-7
v_call: TRBV5-6
clone_size: NA
cdr3_nt: TGTGCCAGCAGCTTCCGGGACAGGGGCTACGAGCAGTACTTC
cdr3_aa: CASSFRDRGYEQYF

d_call: TRBD1
j_call: TRBJ1-1
v_call: TRBV5-1
clone_size: NA
cdr3_nt: TGCGCCAGCAGCTTGGAAGGGGGCAACACTGAAGCTTTCTTT
cdr3_aa: CASSLEGGNTEAFF

d_call: NA
j_call: TRBJ1-3
v_call: TRBV7-9
clone_size: NA
cdr3_nt: TGTGCCACCGGACTGGCCGGGCCTGGAAACACCATATATTTT
cdr3_aa: CATGLAGPGNTIYF

d_call: NA
j_call: TRBJ1-1
v_call: TRBV4-2
clone_size: NA
cdr3_nt: TGTGCCAGCAGCCAAGATGAAATGAGGACTGAAGCTTTCTTT
cdr3_aa: CASSQDEMRTEAFF

d_call: TRBD1
j_call: TRBJ1-6
v_call: TRBV5-6
clone_size: NA
cdr3_nt: TGTGCCAGCAGCTCGACAGGGGGCGTCGGGAGCTCCTATAATTCACCCCTCCACTTT
cdr3_aa: CASSSTGGVGSSYNSPLHF

d_call: NA
j_call: TRBJ1-3
v_call: TRBV6-5
clone_size: NA
cdr3_nt: TGTGCCAGCAGTCCGGACAGTTCCCCTGGGTCCATATATTTT
cdr3_aa: CASSPDSSPGSIYF

d_call: NA
j_call: TRBJ2-1
v_call: TRBV6-6
clone_size: NA
cdr3_nt: TGTGCCAGCAGTTACTCCTTACAGTCTGAGTTCTTC
cdr3_aa: CASSYSLQSEFF

d_call: NA
j_call: TRBJ2-6
v_call: TRBV19
clone_size: NA
cdr3_nt: TGTGCCAGTAGAAAGCACTCTGGGGCCAACGTCCTGACTTTC
cdr3_aa: CASRKHSGANVLTF

d_call: NA
j_call: TRBJ2-5
v_call: TRBV3-1/TRBV3-2
clone_size: NA
cdr3_nt: TGTGCCAGCAGCCCACAGACTCCGCAGGGGACCCAGTACTTC
cdr3_aa: CASSPQTPQGTQYF

d_call: NA
j_call: TRBJ1-1
v_call: TRBV29-1
clone_size: few
cdr3_nt: TGCAGCGTTGAACGCAGGGGAGACACTGAAGCTTTCTTT
cdr3_aa: CSVERRGDTEAFF

d_call: NA
j_call: TRBJ2-7
v_call: TRBV3-1/TRBV3-2
clone_size: NA
cdr3_nt: TGTGCCAGCAGCCGTCAAGCGGACTACGAGCAGTACTTC
cdr3_aa: CASSRQADYEQYF

d_call: NA
j_call: TRBJ1-3
v_call: TRBV14
clone_size: NA
cdr3_nt: TGTGCCAGCAGCCCACAGGGCTACACCATATATTTT
cdr3_aa: CASSPQGYTIYF

d_call: NA
j_call: TRBJ2-7
v_call: TRBV2
clone_size: few
cdr3_nt: TGTGCCAGCAGTGTCGTGGGAGCTGGCGAGCAGTACTTC
cdr3_aa: CASSVVGAGEQYF

d_call: NA
j_call: TRBJ2-7
v_call: TRBV4-1
clone_size: NA
cdr3_nt: TGCGCCAGCAGCCAGACCTCCGGGACTTTGTACGAGCAGTACTTC
cdr3_aa: CASSQTSGTLYEQYF

d_call: NA
j_call: TRBJ1-1
v_call: TRBV29-1
clone_size: NA
cdr3_nt: TGCAGCGTTGAAGGGAGGTCTAGACGTGAAGCTTTCTTT
cdr3_aa: CSVEGRSRREAFF

d_call: NA
j_call: TRBJ1-1
v_call: TRBV18
clone_size: NA
cdr3_nt: TGTGCCAGCTCACCACCGTCCGAGCGGGGGACTCAGGCTTTCTTT
cdr3_aa: CASSPPSERGTQAFF

d_call: NA
j_call: TRBJ1-1
v_call: TRBV18
clone_size: NA
cdr3_nt: TGTGCCAGCTCACTCCAGGGCAGGGGTTTGAACACTGAAGCTTTCTTT
cdr3_aa: CASSLQGRGLNTEAFF

d_call: NA
j_call: TRBJ2-3
v_call: TRBV5-8
clone_size: NA
cdr3_nt: TGTGCCAGCAGCTTGGGCTGGGGCGGCCCCACAGATACGCAGTATTTT
cdr3_aa: CASSLGWGGPTDTQYF

d_call: NA
j_call: TRBJ2-7
v_call: TRBV7-2
clone_size: NA
cdr3_nt: TGTGCCAGCAGCCTCAGGTACAGAGACTACGAGCAGTACTTC
cdr3_aa: CASSLRYRDYEQYF

d_call: TRBD1
j_call: TRBJ2-3
v_call: TRBV27
clone_size: NA
cdr3_nt: TGTGCCAGCAGTCAAAGACAGGGACGCACAGATACGCAGTATTTT
cdr3_aa: CASSQRQGRTDTQYF

d_call: TRBD2
j_call: TRBJ2-6
v_call: TRBV27
clone_size: NA
cdr3_nt: TGTGCCAGCAGTCCGGGGGGTGCCGGGGCCAACGTCCTGACTTTC
cdr3_aa: CASSPGGAGANVLTF

d_call: NA
j_call: TRBJ1-5
v_call: TRBV6-2/TRBV6-3
clone_size: NA
cdr3_nt: TGTGCCAGCAGTTACGTCGGGGTCCCCAATCAGCCCCAGCATTTT
cdr3_aa: CASSYVGVPNQPQHF

d_call: TRBD1
j_call: TRBJ1-1
v_call: TRBV10-1
clone_size: few
cdr3_nt: TGCGCCAACCCGACAGGGTGGAACAACACTGAAGCTTTCTTT
cdr3_aa: CANPTGWNNTEAFF

d_call: NA
j_call: TRBJ2-7
v_call: TRBV5-1
clone_size: NA
cdr3_nt: TGCGCCAGCAAAATGGAGGGCGAGCAGTACTTC
cdr3_aa: CASKMEGEQYF

d_call: NA
j_call: TRBJ2-3
v_call: TRBV4-1
clone_size: NA
cdr3_nt: TGCGCCAGCAGCCCCCCAGGAGGTGGAGCGGTCAGCACAGATACGCAGTATTTT
cdr3_aa: CASSPPGGGAVSTDTQYF

d_call: TRBD1
j_call: TRBJ1-1
v_call: TRBV15
clone_size: NA
cdr3_nt: TGTGCCACCAGCCCAGGGGGGATGAACACTGAAGCTTTCTTT
cdr3_aa: CATSPGGMNTEAFF

d_call: TRBD2
j_call: TRBJ2-2
v_call: TRBV19
clone_size: NA
cdr3_nt: TGTGCCAGTAGTATCTTTAGCGGGGCCATGGCCGGGGAGCTGTTTTTT
cdr3_aa: CASSIFSGAMAGELFF